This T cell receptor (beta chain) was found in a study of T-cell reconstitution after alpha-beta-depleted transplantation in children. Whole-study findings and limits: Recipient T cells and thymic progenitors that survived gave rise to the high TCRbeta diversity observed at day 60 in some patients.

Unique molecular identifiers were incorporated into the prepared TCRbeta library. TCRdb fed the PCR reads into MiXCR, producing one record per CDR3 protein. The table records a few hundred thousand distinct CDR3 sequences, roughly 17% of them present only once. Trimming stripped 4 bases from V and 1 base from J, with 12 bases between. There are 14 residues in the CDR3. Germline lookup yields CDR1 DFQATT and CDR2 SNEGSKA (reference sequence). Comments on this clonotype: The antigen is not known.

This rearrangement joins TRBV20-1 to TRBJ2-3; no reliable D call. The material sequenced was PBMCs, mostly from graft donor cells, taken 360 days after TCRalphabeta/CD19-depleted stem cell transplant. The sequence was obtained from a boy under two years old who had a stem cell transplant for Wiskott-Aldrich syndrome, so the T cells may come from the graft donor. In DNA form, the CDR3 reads TGCAGTGCTAAGAGGCAGGCACGCACAGATACGCAGTATTTT. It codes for CSAKRQARTDTQYF.